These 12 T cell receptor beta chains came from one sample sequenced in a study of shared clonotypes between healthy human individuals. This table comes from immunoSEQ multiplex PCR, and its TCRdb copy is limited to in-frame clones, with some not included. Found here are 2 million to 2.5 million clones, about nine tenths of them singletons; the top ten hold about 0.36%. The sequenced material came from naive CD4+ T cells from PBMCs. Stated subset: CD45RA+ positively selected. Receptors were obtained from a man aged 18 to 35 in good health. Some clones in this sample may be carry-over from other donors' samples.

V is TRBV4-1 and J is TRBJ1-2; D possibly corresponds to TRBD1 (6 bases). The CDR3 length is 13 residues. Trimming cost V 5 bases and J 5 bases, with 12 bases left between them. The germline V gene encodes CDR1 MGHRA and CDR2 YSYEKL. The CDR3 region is CASSTGLRYGYTF. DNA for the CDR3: TGCGCCAGCAGCACAGGGCTTCGGTATGGCTACACCTTC.

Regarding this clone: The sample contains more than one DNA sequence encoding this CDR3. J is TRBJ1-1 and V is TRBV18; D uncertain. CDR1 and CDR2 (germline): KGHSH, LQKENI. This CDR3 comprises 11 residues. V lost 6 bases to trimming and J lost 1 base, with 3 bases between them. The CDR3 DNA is TGTGCCAGCTCCGAGAACACTGAAGCTTTCTTT. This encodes CASSENTEAFF. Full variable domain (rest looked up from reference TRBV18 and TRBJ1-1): NAGVMQNPRHLVRRRGQEARLRCSPMKGHSHVYWYRQLPEEGLKFMVYLQKENIIDESGMPKERFSAEFPKEGPSILRIQQVVRGDSAAYFCASSENTEAFFGQGTRLTVV.

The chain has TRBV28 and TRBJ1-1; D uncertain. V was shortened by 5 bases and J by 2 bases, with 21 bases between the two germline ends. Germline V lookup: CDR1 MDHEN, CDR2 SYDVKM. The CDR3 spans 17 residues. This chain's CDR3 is CASSPPILVQRNTEAFF. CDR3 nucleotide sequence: TGTGCCAGCAGTCCCCCCATCCTTGTACAGCGAAACACTGAAGCTTTCTTT.

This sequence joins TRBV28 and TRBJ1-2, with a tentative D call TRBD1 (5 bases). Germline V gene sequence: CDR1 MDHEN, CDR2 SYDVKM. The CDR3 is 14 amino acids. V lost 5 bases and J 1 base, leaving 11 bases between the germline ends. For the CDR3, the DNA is TGTGCCAGCAGTCCGACAGCCTATAACTATGGCTACACCTTC. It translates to CASSPTAYNYGYTF.

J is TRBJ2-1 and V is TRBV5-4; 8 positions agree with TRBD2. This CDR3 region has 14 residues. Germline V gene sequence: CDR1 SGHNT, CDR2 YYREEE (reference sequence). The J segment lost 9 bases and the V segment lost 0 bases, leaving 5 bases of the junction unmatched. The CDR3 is CASSLADRGGEQFF. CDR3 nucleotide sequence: TGTGCCAGCAGCTTGGCCGACCGGGGGGGTGAGCAGTTCTTC.

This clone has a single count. The CDR3 coding sequence is TGTGCCAGCTCCGGACTAGCGGGAGTCGGGGAGCAGTTCTTC. Protein: CASSGLAGVGEQFF. The chain carries TRBV11-2 and TRBJ2-1; the match to TRBD2 covers 13 bases. The CDR3 runs 14 residues. The germline gives CDR1 SGHAT, CDR2 FQNNGV. The trim removed 8 bases at V and 10 bases at J, leaving 8 bases unmatched.

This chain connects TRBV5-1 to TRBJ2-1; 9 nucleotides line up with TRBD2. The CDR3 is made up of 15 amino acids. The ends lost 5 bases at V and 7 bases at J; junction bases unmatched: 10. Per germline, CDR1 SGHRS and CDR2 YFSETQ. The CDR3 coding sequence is TGCGCCAGCAGGAGAATTAGCGGGAGTCAGAATGAGCAGTTCTTC. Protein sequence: CASRRISGSQNEQFF.

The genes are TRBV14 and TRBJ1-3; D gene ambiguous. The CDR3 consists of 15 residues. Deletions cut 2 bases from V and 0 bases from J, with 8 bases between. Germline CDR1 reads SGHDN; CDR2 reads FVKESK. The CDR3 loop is CASSQQVSSGNTIYF. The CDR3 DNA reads TGTGCCAGCAGCCAACAGGTATCCTCTGGAAACACCATATATTTT.

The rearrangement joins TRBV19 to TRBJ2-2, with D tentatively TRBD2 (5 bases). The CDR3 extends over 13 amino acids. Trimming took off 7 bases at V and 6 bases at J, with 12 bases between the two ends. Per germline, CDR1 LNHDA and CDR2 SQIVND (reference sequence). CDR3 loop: CASKRENAGELFF. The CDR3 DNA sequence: TGTGCCAGTAAGAGGGAAAACGCCGGGGAGCTGTTTTTT.

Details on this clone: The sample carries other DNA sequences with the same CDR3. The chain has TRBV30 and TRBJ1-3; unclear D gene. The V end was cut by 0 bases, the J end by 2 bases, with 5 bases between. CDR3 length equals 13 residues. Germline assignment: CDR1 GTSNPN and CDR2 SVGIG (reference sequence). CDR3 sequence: CAWSVGAGNTIYF. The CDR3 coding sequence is TGTGCCTGGAGTGTGGGAGCTGGAAACACCATATATTTT.

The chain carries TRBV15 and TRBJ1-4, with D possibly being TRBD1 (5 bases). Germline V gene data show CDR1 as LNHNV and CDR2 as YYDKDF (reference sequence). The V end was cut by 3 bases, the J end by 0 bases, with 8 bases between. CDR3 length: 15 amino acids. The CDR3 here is CATSSAGATNEKLFF. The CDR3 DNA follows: TGTGCCACCAGCAGTGCGGGGGCAACTAATGAAAAACTGTTTTTT.

DNA of the CDR3: TGTGCCTGGGGGGGAGCTATCTACGAGCAGTACTTC. Protein: CAWGGAIYEQYF. This chain uses TRBV30 with TRBJ2-7; D is tentatively TRBD1 or TRBD2 (5 bases each). V shed 5 bases and J shed 3 bases, with 11 bases lying between them. This CDR3 contains 12 residues. CDR1 is GTSNPN and CDR2 is SVGIG in the germline V gene (reference sequence). The full variable domain, completed using reference TRBV30 and TRBJ2-7, is SQTIHQWPATLVQPVGSPLSLECTVEGTSNPNLYWYRQAAGRGLQLLFYSVGIGQISSEVPQNLSASRPQDRQFILSSKKLLLSDSGFYLCAWGGAIYEQYFGPGTRLTVT.